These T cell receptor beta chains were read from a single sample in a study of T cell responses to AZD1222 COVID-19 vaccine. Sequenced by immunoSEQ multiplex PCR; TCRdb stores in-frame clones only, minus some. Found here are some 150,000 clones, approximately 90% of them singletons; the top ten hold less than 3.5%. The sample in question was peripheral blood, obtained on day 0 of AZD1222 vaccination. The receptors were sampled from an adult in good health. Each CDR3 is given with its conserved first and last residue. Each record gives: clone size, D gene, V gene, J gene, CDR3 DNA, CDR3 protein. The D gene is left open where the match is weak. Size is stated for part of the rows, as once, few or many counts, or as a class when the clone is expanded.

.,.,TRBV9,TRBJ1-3,TGTGCCAGCAGCGTGATGGGGGTCGGAAACACCATATATTTT,CASSVMGVGNTIYF
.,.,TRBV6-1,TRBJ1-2,TGTGCCAGCAGTGAACGTGGGGCAGGGAGCGCCTATGGCTACACCTTC,CASSERGAGSAYGYTF
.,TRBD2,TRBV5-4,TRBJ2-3,TGTGCCAGCAGCTTGCTAGCGGGGGGGACAGATACGCAGTATTTT,CASSLLAGGTDTQYF
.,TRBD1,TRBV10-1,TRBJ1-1,TGCGCCAGCAGTGAGGACAGGGCTGGCACTGAAGCTTTCTTT,CASSEDRAGTEAFF
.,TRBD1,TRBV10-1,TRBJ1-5,TGCGCCAGCAGTGAGGGACAGGGATATCAGCCCCAGCATTTT,CASSEGQGYQPQHF
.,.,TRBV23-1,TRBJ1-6,TGCGCCAGCTGCTTGGGGGAGGGAAATTCACCCCTCCACTTT,CASCLGEGNSPLHF
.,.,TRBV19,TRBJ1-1,TGTGCCAGTAGTAGAGACACCATAATGACGAACACTGAAGCTTTCTTT,CASSRDTIMTNTEAFF
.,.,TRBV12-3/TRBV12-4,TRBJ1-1,TGTGCCAGCAGCATACAGGGTATCACTGAAGCTTTCTTT,CASSIQGITEAFF
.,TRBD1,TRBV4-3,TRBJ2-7,TGCGCCAGCAGCCTTACAGGGGACTACGAGCAGTACTTC,CASSLTGDYEQYF
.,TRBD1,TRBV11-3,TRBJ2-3,TGTGCCAGCAGCACTAACAGGGGGGCTAGCACAGATACGCAGTATTTT,CASSTNRGASTDTQYF
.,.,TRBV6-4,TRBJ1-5,TGTGCCAGCAGTGACTGGAAAACTAAATCCTCAAACAATCAGCCCCAGCATTTT,CASSDWKTKSSNNQPQHF
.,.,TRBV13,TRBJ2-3,TGTGCCAGCAGCCCGCCCTCGAAGGCGGACACAGATACGCAGTATTTT,CASSPPSKADTDTQYF
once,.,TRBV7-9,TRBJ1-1,TGTGCCAGCAGCCCAATACGGGGCTCGGGAGCTTTCTTT,CASSPIRGSGAFF
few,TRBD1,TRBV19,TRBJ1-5,TGTGCCAGTAGACAGGGGGCTAGCAATCAGCCCCAGCATTTT,CASRQGASNQPQHF
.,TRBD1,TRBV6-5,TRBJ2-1,TGTGCCAGCAGTTCACGGACAGGGGGCTGGAATGAGCAGTTCTTC,CASSSRTGGWNEQFF
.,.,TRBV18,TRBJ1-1,TGTGCCAGCTCACCACCCGGGGCAGGGTGGAACACTGAAGCTTTCTTT,CASSPPGAGWNTEAFF
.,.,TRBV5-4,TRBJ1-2,TGTGCCAGCAGCTCCCTGGGCGGGGACGGCTATGGCTACACCTTC,CASSSLGGDGYGYTF
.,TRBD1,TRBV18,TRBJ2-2,TGTGCCAGCTCGCCCGACAGGGCCACCGGGGAGCTGTTTTTT,CASSPDRATGELFF
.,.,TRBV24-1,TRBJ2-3,TGTGCCACCAGCCTGGGGGGGCCGGCAGATACGCAGTATTTT,CATSLGGPADTQYF
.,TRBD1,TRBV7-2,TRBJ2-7,TGTGCCAGCAGCTTAGGACAGGGGTCTTCCTACGAGCAGTACTTC,CASSLGQGSSYEQYF
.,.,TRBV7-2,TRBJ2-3,TGTGCCAGCAGCCAATCCGGGACTAGCACAGATACGCAGTATTTT,CASSQSGTSTDTQYF
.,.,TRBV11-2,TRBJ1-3,TGTGCCAGCAGCCTGCGGGGGGGCGGTGGAAACACCATATATTTT,CASSLRGGGGNTIYF
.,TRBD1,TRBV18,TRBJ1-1,TGTGCCAGCTCGTCGGGACAGTTGGAACTCGCTGAAGCTTTCTTT,CASSSGQLELAEAFF
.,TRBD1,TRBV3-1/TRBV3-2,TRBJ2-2,TGTGCCAGCAGATCCGGGACAGGGGACTTCGGGGAGCTGTTTTTT,CASRSGTGDFGELFF
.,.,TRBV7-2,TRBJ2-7,TGTGCCAGCAGCTTAGGCTCCACAGTTCGATCGGAGCAGTACTTC,CASSLGSTVRSEQYF
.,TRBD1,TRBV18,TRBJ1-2,TGTGCCAGCTCACCCCGGACAGGGCGTGACTATGGCTACACCTTC,CASSPRTGRDYGYTF
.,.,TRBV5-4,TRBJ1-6,TGTGCCAGCAACTCTGGAGGGGGGGTCGATTCACCCCTCCACTTT,CASNSGGGVDSPLHF
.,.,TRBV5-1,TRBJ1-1,TGCGCCAGCAGCTTGGCTCAGGGCTCGGGGAACACTGAAGCTTTCTTT,CASSLAQGSGNTEAFF
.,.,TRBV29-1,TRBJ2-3,TGCAGCGTTGAACTTCTAGTGCCCACAGATACGCAGTATTTT,CSVELLVPTDTQYF
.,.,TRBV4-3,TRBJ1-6,TGCGCCAGCAGCCAAGATCTTGCTTCCCCCTCACCCCTCCACTTT,CASSQDLASPSPLHF
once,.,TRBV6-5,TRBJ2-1,TGTGCCAGCAGTTTCGTCGGCCCCTACAATGAGCAGTTCTTC,CASSFVGPYNEQFF
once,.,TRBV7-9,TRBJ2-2,TGTGCCAGCAGACCGACCGGGACCCAAAAGAGCACCGGGGAGCTGTTTTTT,CASRPTGTQKSTGELFF
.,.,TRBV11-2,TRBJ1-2,TGTGCCAGCAGCTTTGACAGCTATGGCTACACCTTC,CASSFDSYGYTF
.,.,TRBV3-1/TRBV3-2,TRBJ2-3,TGTGCCAGCAGCCAAGAAAAGACTGTGGGGACAGATACGCAGTATTTT,CASSQEKTVGTDTQYF
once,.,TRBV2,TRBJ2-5,TGTGCCAGCAGTGAATTCACCCAAGAGACCCAGTACTTC,CASSEFTQETQYF
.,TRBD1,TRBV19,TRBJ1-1,TGTGCCAGTAGTATAGAGAGGACAGGGAACACTGAAGCTTTCTTT,CASSIERTGNTEAFF
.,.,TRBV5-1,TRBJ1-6,TGCGCCAGCAGCGAAGGACAGCGTTATAATTCACCCCTCCACTTT,CASSEGQRYNSPLHF